A selection of T cell receptor beta chains follows, all from one sample in a study of shared clonotypes between healthy human individuals. Data came from immunoSEQ multiplex PCR; TCRdb stores just in-frame clones and leaves some out. The sample lists around 2.1 million clones; 93% were seen once. Source material: naive CD8+ T cells from PBMCs. The receptors shown here come from a man aged 18 to 35 in good health. Some clones in this sample may be carry-over from other donors' samples. Both conserved end residues are part of each CDR3. A D gene is named only where the DNA matches it firmly. A row's size may be missing; if present it is once, few, many or a size class.

clone_size j_call v_call d_call cdr3_aa cdr3_nt
. TRBJ2-7 TRBV5-1 TRBD2 CASSFQGGRSYEQYF TGCGCCAGCAGCTTCCAGGGCGGGAGATCCTACGAGCAGTACTTC
. TRBJ2-7 TRBV27 . CASSSWTDSYEQYF TGTGCCAGCAGTTCGTGGACAGATAGCTACGAGCAGTACTTC
. TRBJ1-2 TRBV19 . CASSMEDGYTF TGTGCCAGTAGTATGGAAGATGGCTACACCTTC
. TRBJ2-7 TRBV5-1 . CASSLGGARGYEQYF TGCGCCAGCAGCTTGGGGGGGGCGCGTGGATACGAGCAGTACTTC
. TRBJ2-7 TRBV5-6 . CASSPRRVPSYEQYF TGTGCCAGCAGCCCTCGCAGGGTGCCCTCCTACGAGCAGTACTTC
. TRBJ1-1 TRBV14 . CASNRIGNTEAFF TGTGCCAGCAACAGGATAGGGAACACTGAAGCTTTCTTT
. TRBJ1-1 TRBV27 . CASKRVLDTEAFF TGTGCCAGCAAAAGGGTTTTGGACACTGAAGCTTTCTTT
. TRBJ2-3 TRBV6-6 TRBD1 CASTQLRDRGKDTQYF TGTGCCAGCACTCAACTCCGGGACAGGGGGAAAGATACGCAGTATTTT
. TRBJ2-1 TRBV10-3 TRBD2 CAITRTSGRAWGSDEQFF TGTGCCATCACCAGGACTAGCGGGAGGGCCTGGGGCAGCGATGAGCAGTTCTTC
. TRBJ2-7 TRBV7-6 TRBD1 CASSLGGGTGFDEQYF TGTGCCAGCAGCTTAGGAGGGGGGACAGGGTTTGACGAGCAGTACTTC
. TRBJ1-2 TRBV20-1 . CSARPPYGYTF TGCAGTGCCCGCCCACCCTATGGCTACACCTTC
. TRBJ1-1 TRBV19 . CASSTPGLSKNTEAFF TGTGCCAGTAGTACCCCGGGGCTGAGTAAAAACACTGAAGCTTTCTTT
. TRBJ2-5 TRBV7-6 TRBD1 CASSLAGQTSKTQYF TGTGCCAGCAGCTTAGCGGGACAGACCTCAAAGACCCAGTACTTC
. TRBJ2-2 TRBV5-1 TRBD2 CASSPGLAVTGELFF TGCGCCAGCAGCCCGGGACTAGCGGTCACCGGGGAGCTGTTTTTT
. TRBJ2-2 TRBV28 TRBD1 CASSLLTGGIGELFF TGTGCCAGCAGTTTACTAACAGGGGGGATCGGGGAGCTGTTTTTT
. TRBJ2-3 TRBV19 . CASSLRAGDTQYF TGTGCCAGTAGTTTACGGGCGGGAGATACGCAGTATTTT
. TRBJ1-1 TRBV4-2 . CASSQDLGVIGTEAFF TGTGCCAGCAGCCAAGATCTCGGTGTTATTGGCACTGAAGCTTTCTTT
. TRBJ2-3 TRBV14 TRBD2 CASSPPGGSPDTQYF TGTGCCAGCAGCCCTCCGGGAGGCAGTCCAGATACGCAGTATTTT
. TRBJ2-7 TRBV25-1 . CASSQRAGGSGEQYF TGTGCCAGCAGCCAACGGGCTGGGGGTTCGGGCGAGCAGTACTTC
. TRBJ1-5 TRBV6-1 . CASSEKVSVGSNQPQHF TGTGCCAGCAGTGAAAAGGTCTCGGTAGGGTCCAATCAGCCCCAGCATTTT
. TRBJ2-2 TRBV28 TRBD1 CASTGGVYTGELFF TGTGCCAGTACAGGGGGCGTCTACACCGGGGAGCTGTTTTTT
. TRBJ2-5 TRBV7-9 TRBD1 CASSLGRDSLLQETQYF TGTGCCAGCAGCTTAGGTCGGGACAGTCTGCTCCAAGAGACCCAGTACTTC
. TRBJ1-1 TRBV5-1 . CASRYGLEAFF TGCGCCAGCAGATACGGGCTTGAAGCTTTCTTT
few TRBJ1-1 TRBV29-1 . CSVEGGGLKAFF TGCAGCGTTGAAGGAGGCGGCCTGAAAGCTTTCTTT
once TRBJ1-3 TRBV5-1 . CASSWGNTIYF TGCGCCAGCAGCTGGGGAAACACCATATATTTT
. TRBJ1-2 TRBV27 . CASSPLGLGGYTF TGTGCCAGCAGTCCCCTGGGTTTGGGCGGCTACACCTTC
. TRBJ1-2 TRBV5-4 . CASSLSMGNYGYTF TGTGCCAGCAGCTTGTCGATGGGGAACTATGGCTACACCTTC
. TRBJ2-1 TRBV2 TRBD1 CASSGQGAYNEQFF TGTGCCAGCAGCGGACAGGGGGCGTACAATGAGCAGTTCTTC
. TRBJ1-1 TRBV7-9 . CASSYPGRSEAFF TGTGCCAGCAGCTACCCGGGTCGGAGCGAAGCTTTCTTT
. TRBJ2-1 TRBV27 . CASSFVGATDEQFF TGTGCCAGCAGTTTCGTGGGAGCGACCGATGAGCAGTTCTTC
. TRBJ2-7 TRBV27 . CASSFYAVGQGHEQYF TGTGCCAGCAGTTTTTATGCGGTCGGGCAGGGCCACGAGCAGTACTTC
. TRBJ1-5 TRBV7-8 . CASSLGVLSEYSNQPQHF TGTGCCAGCAGCTTAGGAGTTTTGTCAGAATATAGCAATCAGCCCCAGCATTTT
. TRBJ2-7 TRBV29-1 . CSVNTVSSYEQYF TGCAGCGTTAATACTGTGAGCTCCTACGAGCAGTACTTC
. TRBJ2-7 TRBV9 . CASSGATYEQYF TGTGCCAGCAGCGGCGCTACCTACGAGCAGTACTTC
once TRBJ1-5 TRBV7-9 TRBD1 CASSLGQGNQPQHF TGTGCCAGCAGCTTAGGACAGGGGAATCAGCCCCAGCATTTT
. TRBJ2-3 TRBV4-3 . CASSQLPSLTPDTQYF TGCGCCAGCAGTCAACTACCTAGTCTCACCCCAGATACGCAGTATTTT
. TRBJ2-3 TRBV7-9 . CASIGVGRSFTDTQYF TGTGCCAGCATTGGGGTGGGACGGTCGTTCACAGATACGCAGTATTTT
. TRBJ2-7 TRBV10-3 . CAISESVGYEQYF TGTGCCATCAGTGAGTCGGTAGGCTACGAGCAGTACTTC
. TRBJ2-7 TRBV7-5 . CARSWPTGGGEPYEQYF TGTGCCAGAAGCTGGCCCACGGGTGGAGGGGAGCCCTACGAGCAGTACTTC
. TRBJ2-3 TRBV27 . CASTAGLHGTQYF TGTGCCAGCACTGCCGGACTCCACGGTACGCAGTATTTT